This T cell receptor beta chain originates from a study of T cell changes during pregnancy in multiple sclerosis. V dropped 6 bases and J dropped 5; count of bases not matched to a gene: 13. The CDR3 spans 17 residues. Per germline, CDR1 LNHDA and CDR2 SQIVND (reference sequence). Using immunoSEQ multiplex PCR, the repertoire was profiled, and TCRdb retains in-frame clones only, with some absent. Of around 27,000 clones in the sample, roughly 91% are singletons; the top ten hold approximately 0.39%. This receptor was taken from a female donor with multiple sclerosis, enrolled in a pregnancy study. The sequencing used CD4+ T cells from peripheral blood mononuclear cells, collected after pregnancy. The chain recombines TRBV19 with TRBJ1-5, with 10 bases matching TRBD1. CDR3 in amino acids: CASRKNRDRGFDQPQHF. The CDR3, as DNA: TGTGCCAGTAGGAAAAACCGGGACAGGGGTTTTGATCAGCCCCAGCATTTT. Filled out from reference TRBV19 and TRBJ1-5, the complete variable domain reads DGGITQSPKYLFRKEGQNVTLSCEQNLNHDAMYWYRQDPGQGLRLIYYSQIVNDFQKGDIAEGYSVSREKKESFPLTVTSAQKNPTAFYLCASRKNRDRGFDQPQHFGDGTRLSIL.